The source of this TCR beta chain is a study of shared clonotypes between healthy human individuals. Study-level points and caveats: Naive CD4 clonotype sharing across four donors was 4.5% to 6%. Generation probabilities of non-shared clonotypes were lower (relative to those shared by all four donors). Naive subsets generally had larger estimated richness than memory subsets.

The assay ran at deep level. Produced via immunoSEQ multiplex PCR; TCRdb's table is partial and in-frame only. The sample records approximately 1,000,000 clones, around 77% being singletons. Comments on this clone: Its specificity is not known. Different DNA sequences within this sample yield the same CDR3.

This receptor was obtained from a man aged 18 to 35 in good health. Some clones in this sample may be carry-over from other donors' samples. Sequences were obtained from memory CD4+ T cells from PBMCs. The subset was: CD45RA-negative fraction.

DNA of the CDR3: TGCGCCAGCAGCTTGAGGGCGGGGGGCACAGATACGCAGTATTTT. Translated, it gives CASSLRAGGTDTQYF. The V and J genes are TRBV5-1 and TRBJ2-3; 7 nucleotides agree with TRBD2. Germline loops: CDR1 SGHRS, CDR2 YFSETQ. This CDR3 comprises 15 residues. The V and J ends lost 1 base and 1 base, in that order; junction bases with no gene match: 3.